The 8 T cell receptor beta chains listed next were all sequenced from one sample in a study of T cells after yellow fever vaccination. A single record per CDR3 protein comes from TCRdb applying MiXCR to the 5' RACE reads. The table records a few hundred thousand distinct CDR3 sequences, about 17% of them present only once. The source was PBMCs, collected before the yellow fever booster vaccination. The receptors shown here come from a young man who received the YFV17D yellow fever vaccine.

Only a few counts were recorded for this clonotype. The J gene is TRBJ2-1, the V gene TRBV7-9; the D gene could be TRBD1 or TRBD2 (6 bases each). This CDR3 comprises 20 residues. The V gene's germline CDR1 is SEHNR and CDR2 FQNEAQ (reference sequence). Trimming left V 5 bases short and J 2 bases short, with 28 bases between. CDR3 amino acids: CASSPRRAQEGGWAYNEQFF. The CDR3 nucleotides are TGTGCCAGCAGCCCAAGGCGGGCGCAGGAGGGGGGATGGGCCTACAATGAGCAGTTCTTC.

The rearrangement uses TRBV5-1 and TRBJ2-1; D might be TRBD1 or TRBD2, each matching 5 bases. Germline V gene lookup returns CDR1 SGHRS and CDR2 YFSETQ. The CDR3 totals 14 residues. Trimming removed 3 bases at V and 5 bases at J, with 12 bases between. CDR3 coding DNA: TGCGCCAGCAGCTGGGCAGGGAGAGACAATGAGCAGTTCTTC. It encodes CASSWAGRDNEQFF.

This chain connects TRBV12-3 or TRBV12-4 to TRBJ2-2; no firm D call. The CDR3 contains 13 residues. The ends were cut back, 4 bases at V and 6 bases at J, with 9 bases in the middle. The CDR3 loop is CASSYSLAGELFF. Written as DNA, the CDR3 is TGTGCCAGCAGTTATAGTCTAGCCGGGGAGCTGTTTTTT.

CDR3 sequence reads: CASSEARGTYNEQFF. For the CDR3, the DNA is TGTGCCAGCAGTGAAGCCAGGGGTACCTACAATGAGCAGTTCTTC. The genes are TRBV6-1 and TRBJ2-1; D perhaps matches TRBD1 (6 bases). CDR3 length: 15 amino acids. Germline V gene lookup returns CDR1 MNHNS and CDR2 SASEGT. The V end was cut by 0 bases, the J end by 2 bases, with 8 bases between.

This sequence joins TRBV4-1 and TRBJ1-1; D not resolved. Germline CDR1 and CDR2: MGHRA and YSYEKL. Between the trimmed V and J ends, which lost 0 bases and 4 bases, there was a span of 12 bases. This CDR3 is built from 15 residues. CDR3 protein: CASSQEPRWVTEAFF. CDR3 nucleotide sequence: TGCGCCAGCAGCCAAGAACCCAGGTGGGTCACTGAAGCTTTCTTT.

This chain links TRBV19 with TRBJ2-1; D gene unclear. Per germline, CDR1 LNHDA and CDR2 SQIVND (reference sequence). Trimming shortened V by 2 bases and J by 10 bases, and 9 bases separated the two germline ends. The CDR3 is made up of 12 amino acids. Here the CDR3 reads CASSIPPSEQFF. CDR3 DNA sequence: TGTGCCAGTAGTATACCCCCAAGCGAGCAGTTCTTC. Variable domain in full (rest from reference TRBV19 and TRBJ2-1): DGGITQSPKYLFRKEGQNVTLSCEQNLNHDAMYWYRQDPGQGLRLIYYSQIVNDFQKGDIAEGYSVSREKKESFPLTVTSAQKNPTAFYLCASSIPPSEQFFGPGTRLTVL.

This chain links TRBV4-1 with TRBJ2-1, with 12 positions matching TRBD2. Per the germline V gene, CDR1 is MGHRA and CDR2 is YSYEKL. Losses at the gene ends were 3 bases for V and 8 bases for J; bases not matched to a gene: 11. The CDR3 length is 17 residues. DNA of the CDR3: TGCGCCAGCAGCCAGGAGACTAGCGGGGGCTTTGCGGATGAGCAGTTCTTC. Translated, it gives CASSQETSGGFADEQFF.

The V and J genes are TRBV18 and TRBJ2-7; tentative D call: TRBD1 (5 bases). Trimming pared 3 bases from V and 2 bases from J, leaving 20 bases between. The CDR3 has 17 amino acids. CDR1 and CDR2 from the germline V gene are KGHSH and LQKENI. In DNA form, the CDR3 reads TGTGCCAGCTCACCTGGCCCAAGGGGCGTTATTACCTACGAGCAGTACGTC. Translation: CASSPGPRGVITYEQYV.